The rows below give T cell receptor beta chains drawn from one sample of a study of blood T cell repertoires in COVID-19. The data were produced by immunoSEQ multiplex PCR, yet TCRdb's version contains in-frame clones alone and is incomplete. The sample has about 100,000 clones, just under 80% seen once; the top ten hold 12%. The sample taken for sequencing was peripheral blood. The receptors were sampled from a woman between 65 and 79 years old with acute or convalescent COVID-19. CDR3s include the opening cysteine and the closing phenylalanine or tryptophan. Each record gives: D gene, V gene, clone size, J gene, CDR3 protein, CDR3 DNA. The D gene is left open where the match is weak. Clone sizes are given selectively: once, few, many, or a class where the clone is expanded.

d_call: NA
v_call: TRBV19
clone_size: NA
j_call: TRBJ1-2
cdr3_aa: CASSTQVVYDYGYTF
cdr3_nt: TGTGCCAGTAGTACTCAGGTGGTTTACGACTATGGCTACACCTTC

d_call: NA
v_call: TRBV5-6
clone_size: NA
j_call: TRBJ1-1
cdr3_aa: CASSLGTGRANTEAFF
cdr3_nt: TGTGCCAGCAGCTTGGGTACAGGGCGGGCGAACACTGAAGCTTTCTTT

d_call: TRBD1
v_call: TRBV7-3
clone_size: few
j_call: TRBJ1-1
cdr3_aa: CASSLGPGQGDTEAFF
cdr3_nt: TGTGCCAGCAGCCTGGGCCCGGGACAGGGGGACACTGAAGCTTTCTTT

d_call: NA
v_call: TRBV5-1
clone_size: NA
j_call: TRBJ1-2
cdr3_aa: CASSRGQDFYGYTF
cdr3_nt: TGCGCCAGCAGTCGCGGACAAGACTTCTATGGCTACACCTTC

d_call: NA
v_call: TRBV3-1/TRBV3-2
clone_size: NA
j_call: TRBJ1-3
cdr3_aa: CASSPLRDYLGGNTIYF
cdr3_nt: TGTGCCAGCAGCCCATTACGGGACTATCTAGGTGGAAACACCATATATTTT

d_call: NA
v_call: TRBV9
clone_size: NA
j_call: TRBJ2-2
cdr3_aa: CASSVPHGELFF
cdr3_nt: TGTGCCAGCAGCGTCCCCCACGGGGAGCTGTTTTTT

d_call: TRBD2
v_call: TRBV27
clone_size: NA
j_call: TRBJ2-1
cdr3_aa: CASSTQRGPDNEQFF
cdr3_nt: TGTGCCAGCAGTACGCAGCGGGGGCCCGACAATGAGCAGTTCTTC

d_call: NA
v_call: TRBV10-3
clone_size: NA
j_call: TRBJ1-6
cdr3_aa: CAISEGGGNSPLHF
cdr3_nt: TGTGCCATCAGTGAGGGGGGGGGTAATTCACCCCTCCACTTT

d_call: NA
v_call: TRBV7-2
clone_size: NA
j_call: TRBJ1-2
cdr3_aa: CASSLVAVQGSSNYGYTF
cdr3_nt: TGTGCCAGCAGCTTAGTGGCCGTTCAGGGGTCATCTAACTATGGCTACACCTTC

d_call: NA
v_call: TRBV5-4
clone_size: NA
j_call: TRBJ1-1
cdr3_aa: CASGPQYTEAFF
cdr3_nt: TGTGCCAGCGGCCCCCAGTACACTGAAGCTTTCTTT

d_call: NA
v_call: TRBV7-3
clone_size: NA
j_call: TRBJ1-1
cdr3_aa: CASSLEGRLNTEAFF
cdr3_nt: TGTGCCAGCAGCTTAGAGGGTAGGCTGAACACTGAAGCTTTCTTT

d_call: TRBD2
v_call: TRBV9
clone_size: NA
j_call: TRBJ2-3
cdr3_aa: CASSSPASGRTDTQYF
cdr3_nt: TGTGCCAGCAGCTCACCGGCTAGCGGCCGCACAGATACGCAGTATTTT

d_call: NA
v_call: TRBV2
clone_size: NA
j_call: TRBJ2-1
cdr3_aa: CASRADSSSYNEQFF
cdr3_nt: TGTGCCAGCAGGGCGGACAGTAGCTCCTACAATGAGCAGTTCTTC

d_call: NA
v_call: TRBV15
clone_size: NA
j_call: TRBJ1-5
cdr3_aa: CATSRDVGGYQPQHF
cdr3_nt: TGTGCCACCAGCAGAGATGTCGGGGGGTATCAGCCCCAGCATTTT

d_call: TRBD1
v_call: TRBV19
clone_size: once
j_call: TRBJ1-1
cdr3_aa: CASGDRGLLNTEAFF
cdr3_nt: TGTGCCAGTGGGGACAGGGGACTCCTGAACACTGAAGCTTTCTTT

d_call: NA
v_call: TRBV6-2/TRBV6-3
clone_size: NA
j_call: TRBJ1-4
cdr3_aa: CASSRLEETNEKLFF
cdr3_nt: TGTGCCAGCAGTCGACTAGAAGAAACTAATGAAAAACTGTTTTTT

d_call: NA
v_call: TRBV19
clone_size: NA
j_call: TRBJ1-4
cdr3_aa: CASSTPTVNNEKLFF
cdr3_nt: TGTGCCAGTAGTACCCCGACAGTAAATAATGAAAAACTGTTTTTT

d_call: NA
v_call: TRBV5-6
clone_size: NA
j_call: TRBJ1-1
cdr3_aa: CASSLGGITEAFF
cdr3_nt: TGTGCCAGCAGCTTGGGGGGCATTACTGAAGCTTTCTTT

d_call: NA
v_call: TRBV15
clone_size: NA
j_call: TRBJ1-4
cdr3_aa: CATSRDVTGFNEKLFF
cdr3_nt: TGTGCCACCAGCAGAGATGTCACAGGGTTTAATGAAAAACTGTTTTTT

d_call: NA
v_call: TRBV9
clone_size: NA
j_call: TRBJ2-2
cdr3_aa: CASSTLGKKAGELFF
cdr3_nt: TGTGCCAGCAGTACACTAGGAAAGAAGGCCGGGGAGCTGTTTTTT

d_call: TRBD1
v_call: TRBV27
clone_size: NA
j_call: TRBJ1-5
cdr3_aa: CASRRQGAFQPQHF
cdr3_nt: TGTGCCAGCAGGAGACAGGGGGCGTTTCAGCCCCAGCATTTT

d_call: NA
v_call: TRBV12-3/TRBV12-4
clone_size: NA
j_call: TRBJ2-5
cdr3_aa: CASSLRGLETQYF
cdr3_nt: TGTGCCAGCAGTTTAAGGGGTTTAGAGACCCAGTACTTC

d_call: NA
v_call: TRBV4-1
clone_size: NA
j_call: TRBJ2-5
cdr3_aa: CASSQDHPRTETQYF
cdr3_nt: TGCGCCAGCAGCCAAGATCACCCTAGAACAGAGACCCAGTACTTC

d_call: NA
v_call: TRBV2
clone_size: NA
j_call: TRBJ1-4
cdr3_aa: CASATRQTNEKLFF
cdr3_nt: TGTGCCAGCGCCACCAGACAGACTAATGAAAAACTGTTTTTT

d_call: NA
v_call: TRBV4-1
clone_size: NA
j_call: TRBJ1-1
cdr3_aa: CASSQESKNTEAFF
cdr3_nt: TGCGCCAGCAGCCAAGAAAGCAAGAACACTGAAGCTTTCTTT

d_call: NA
v_call: TRBV11-2
clone_size: few
j_call: TRBJ2-6
cdr3_aa: CASSLDLSGANVLTF
cdr3_nt: TGTGCCAGCAGCTTAGATCTATCGGGGGCCAACGTCCTGACTTTC

d_call: NA
v_call: TRBV30
clone_size: NA
j_call: TRBJ1-1
cdr3_aa: CAWEAQGNTEAFF
cdr3_nt: TGTGCCTGGGAGGCCCAGGGGAACACTGAAGCTTTCTTT

d_call: TRBD1
v_call: TRBV9
clone_size: NA
j_call: TRBJ2-7
cdr3_aa: CASSGRGQFDEQYF
cdr3_nt: TGTGCCAGCAGCGGAAGGGGACAGTTCGACGAGCAGTACTTC

d_call: NA
v_call: TRBV19
clone_size: NA
j_call: TRBJ1-3
cdr3_aa: CASSKPYGTSGNTIYF
cdr3_nt: TGTGCCAGTAGTAAACCCTATGGGACATCTGGAAACACCATATATTTT

d_call: TRBD1
v_call: TRBV7-2
clone_size: few
j_call: TRBJ2-5
cdr3_aa: CASSRSSGGAKETQYF
cdr3_nt: TGTGCCAGCAGCCGGAGTTCAGGGGGCGCAAAAGAGACCCAGTACTTC

d_call: NA
v_call: TRBV12-3/TRBV12-4
clone_size: NA
j_call: TRBJ1-2
cdr3_aa: CASSLIEGQFF
cdr3_nt: TGTGCCAGCAGTTTGATTGAAGGACAATTCTTC

d_call: TRBD2
v_call: TRBV4-1
clone_size: NA
j_call: TRBJ2-3
cdr3_aa: CASSQVASGGATSTDTQYF
cdr3_nt: TGCGCCAGCAGCCAAGTTGCTAGCGGGGGGGCGACTAGCACAGATACGCAGTATTTT

d_call: NA
v_call: TRBV30
clone_size: NA
j_call: TRBJ2-1
cdr3_aa: CAWSAWGDEQFF
cdr3_nt: TGTGCCTGGAGTGCCTGGGGCGATGAGCAGTTCTTC

d_call: NA
v_call: TRBV4-2
clone_size: NA
j_call: TRBJ1-1
cdr3_aa: CASSQGTWNTEAFF
cdr3_nt: TGTGCCAGCAGCCAAGGTACATGGAACACTGAAGCTTTCTTT

d_call: NA
v_call: TRBV6-6
clone_size: NA
j_call: TRBJ2-5
cdr3_aa: CASTQSRGGQETQYF
cdr3_nt: TGTGCCAGCACCCAGTCGCGGGGAGGTCAAGAGACCCAGTACTTC

d_call: NA
v_call: TRBV12-5
clone_size: NA
j_call: TRBJ1-1
cdr3_aa: CASGLGQGNTEAFF
cdr3_nt: TGTGCTAGTGGTTTGGGGCAGGGGAACACTGAAGCTTTCTTT

d_call: TRBD2
v_call: TRBV6-5
clone_size: NA
j_call: TRBJ2-1
cdr3_aa: CASRTSGENNEQFF
cdr3_nt: TGTGCCAGCAGGACTAGCGGGGAGAACAATGAGCAGTTCTTC

d_call: NA
v_call: TRBV7-7
clone_size: NA
j_call: TRBJ2-5
cdr3_aa: CASGVVGAQYF
cdr3_nt: TGTGCCAGCGGCGTAGTAGGGGCCCAGTACTTC

d_call: TRBD1
v_call: TRBV20-1
clone_size: NA
j_call: TRBJ2-3
cdr3_aa: CSASGTVRETDTQYF
cdr3_nt: TGCAGTGCTAGTGGGACAGTAAGGGAGACAGATACGCAGTATTTT

d_call: NA
v_call: TRBV5-6
clone_size: NA
j_call: TRBJ2-2
cdr3_aa: CASSPPGMGTGELFF
cdr3_nt: TGTGCCAGCAGCCCACCAGGGATGGGCACCGGGGAGCTGTTTTTT

d_call: NA
v_call: TRBV2
clone_size: NA
j_call: TRBJ1-1
cdr3_aa: CASNFGWGDTEAFF
cdr3_nt: TGTGCCAGCAATTTCGGCTGGGGGGACACTGAAGCTTTCTTT

d_call: TRBD1
v_call: TRBV18
clone_size: NA
j_call: TRBJ1-1
cdr3_aa: CASSPIRDRATEAFF
cdr3_nt: TGTGCCAGCTCACCGATCAGGGACAGGGCCACTGAAGCTTTCTTT

d_call: NA
v_call: TRBV18
clone_size: NA
j_call: TRBJ1-2
cdr3_aa: CASSLRGIEDGYTF
cdr3_nt: TGTGCCAGCTCACTTAGGGGGATTGAGGATGGCTACACCTTC

d_call: TRBD2
v_call: TRBV20-1
clone_size: NA
j_call: TRBJ2-3
cdr3_aa: CSASSGTSGGPDTQYF
cdr3_nt: TGCAGTGCTAGTTCGGGGACTAGCGGGGGGCCAGATACGCAGTATTTT

d_call: NA
v_call: TRBV4-1
clone_size: NA
j_call: TRBJ2-4
cdr3_aa: CASSQGPQGAQSF
cdr3_nt: TGCGCCAGCAGCCAAGGCCCTCAGGGTGCCCAGTCCTTC

d_call: NA
v_call: TRBV3-1/TRBV3-2
clone_size: NA
j_call: TRBJ1-5
cdr3_aa: CASSLADSNQPQHF
cdr3_nt: TGTGCCAGCAGCCTTGCAGATAGCAATCAGCCCCAGCATTTT

d_call: NA
v_call: TRBV7-2
clone_size: NA
j_call: TRBJ1-2
cdr3_aa: CASSLAVSSFDTF
cdr3_nt: TGTGCCAGCAGCTTAGCGGTAAGCTCGTTCGACACCTTC

d_call: TRBD1
v_call: TRBV10-3
clone_size: NA
j_call: TRBJ1-4
cdr3_aa: CAINDRVNEKLFF
cdr3_nt: TGTGCCATCAACGACAGGGTTAATGAAAAACTGTTTTTT

d_call: TRBD1
v_call: TRBV5-8
clone_size: NA
j_call: TRBJ1-1
cdr3_aa: CASSQETGKNTEAFF
cdr3_nt: TGTGCCAGCAGCCAAGAGACAGGGAAGAACACTGAAGCTTTCTTT